This T cell receptor beta chain was recovered during a study of lymphopenia after photon versus proton radiotherapy. Trimming took off 0 bases at V and 5 bases at J, with 11 bases between the two ends. Germline CDR1 and CDR2: MNHNS and SASEGT. CDR3 length: 15 amino acids. The method was immunoSEQ multiplex PCR; TCRdb's version includes in-frame clones alone and lacks a portion of them. The sample holds tens of thousands of clones, more than 75% seen once. Points on this clone: Its antigen is currently unknown.

Overall study results and limits: Authors raise, but do not show, better survival with proton therapy. In patients who died, overall survival fell as post-nadir TCR diversity dropped more. Post-nadir diversity loss with photons came from oligoclonal expansion, particularly CD8+ Temra cells. Relative stability marked proton patients; photon patients lost diversity and naive cells.

Sample: peripheral blood, taken from a patient treated with proton-based radiotherapy. The chain uses TRBV6-1 and TRBJ1-5; D not resolved. This receptor was taken from a man older than 75 with esophageal cancer. The CDR3: CASSEAGDYHQPQHF. In nucleotides, the CDR3 is TGTGCCAGCAGTGAAGCCGGGGATTATCATCAGCCCCAGCATTTT.